The clone carrying this T cell receptor beta chain turned up a few times. The antigen is undetermined. At one end, the junction sequence differs from germline, possibly due to a read error. This entry belongs to a study of early T cells in non-severe SARS-CoV-2 infection. On the study more broadly: Unsorted whole blood bulk RNA was sequenced, with unpaired chains.

Individual cDNA molecules carried attached unique molecular identifiers. From the 5' RACE reads, TCRdb called clonotypes with MiXCR, one entry per CDR3 protein. Of about 83,000 distinct CDR3 sequences in the sample, about 10% are singletons; the top ten hold over 7%. Study-wide results and limits: Matching against VDJdb likely underestimated virus-specific expansions, favoring anti-spike CD8.

This receptor was identified in an adult who was a healthcare worker with PCR-confirmed SARS-CoV-2 infection or an uninfected control (not recorded which). This specimen was whole blood, taken at baseline.

Written as DNA, the CDR3 is TGTGCCAGCAGTTTGGGAGGGACTATTCTCCAAGCAGATACGCAGTATTTT. Translating it yields CASSLGGTILQADTQYF. The V and J genes are TRBV5-4 and TRBJ2-3; 7 bases match TRBD2. The CDR3 runs 17 residues. In germline, CDR1 is SGHNT, CDR2 YYREEE (reference sequence).